Presented here are 8 T cell receptor beta chains from one specimen sequenced in a study of response to subunit inactivated influenza vaccine (dated by TCRdb to 2017 to 2018). The library was obtained by RT-PCR. Sequencing relied on an Illumina HiSeq 2500. Using fastp trimming at Q25 and MiXCR clonotype assembly, TCRdb reanalyzed the public sequencing data and kept in-frame beta chains. Each record represents a unique CDR3 protein, reported with the most common genes and DNA among its rows. For this sample there are 500,000 to 700,000 distinct CDR3 sequences; approximately 22% appear just once. The ten top clones hold around 2.8% of the sample. These data were also filed under a second study, of T cells expressing NK-cell markers. Reported in the second study: TCR beta cDNA libraries were prepared using 5'RACE template switching, which introduced a universal primer site and unique molecular identifiers.

Here the sequenced sample was CD4+ T cells sorted from PBMCs, taken about 12 days after vaccination. These TCRs come from a man in his forties or fifties who received an inactivated influenza vaccine. Donor details come from another sample of the same person, matched by shared clones.

This clonotype was counted a few times. The CDR3 spells CSAPGLPLAKNIQYF. DNA of the CDR3: TGCAGTGCTCCGGGACTACCCCTAGCCAAAAACATTCAGTACTTC. The chain has TRBV20-1 and TRBJ2-4; 7 nucleotides line up with TRBD2. The V gene end was trimmed by 5 bases and the J gene end by 0 bases; junction bases not matched to a gene: 7. Germline lookup yields CDR1 DFQATT and CDR2 SNEGSKA (reference sequence). The CDR3 has 15 amino acids.

The sample holds a few counts of this clonotype. The chain employs TRBV6-1 and TRBJ1-2, with 7 bases aligning to TRBD1. V was clipped by 6 bases and J by 1 base; unmatched bases: 8. CDR3 length: 15 residues. Germline CDR1 reads MNHNS; CDR2 reads SASEGT. The CDR3 DNA is TGTGCCAGCAGGGAGACAGGGATCCTTAACTATGGCTACACCTTC. It encodes CASRETGILNYGYTF.

CDR3 sequence (DNA): TGTGCCAGCAGCACTCTTACAGGGATCCACTACGAGCAGTACTTC. It codes for CASSTLTGIHYEQYF. The rearrangement joins TRBV11-2 to TRBJ2-7; D may be TRBD1 (6 bases). The CDR3 covers 15 residues. Trimming left V 5 bases short and J 3 bases short, with 17 bases between. Looked up from germline, CDR1 is SGHAT and CDR2 is FQNNGV.

This clonotype showed up many times. The chain carries TRBV6-6 and TRBJ2-7; 8 bases fit TRBD1. V dropped 5 bases and J dropped 2; count of bases not matched to a gene: 2. The V gene's germline CDR1 is MNHNY and CDR2 SVGAGI (reference sequence). The length of the CDR3 is 13 residues. The CDR3 here is CASSKDRAYEQYF. CDR3 bases: TGTGCCAGCAGTAAGGACAGGGCCTACGAGCAGTACTTC.

This chain connects TRBV18 to TRBJ1-4, with 9 bases lining up with TRBD1. With V trimmed by 4 bases and J by 3 bases, 3 bases remained unmatched. Germline CDR1 reads KGHSH; CDR2 reads LQKENI. The CDR3 runs to 15 residues. DNA for the CDR3: TGTGCCAGCTCACTTCACAGGGGGCCTAATGAAAAACTGTTTTTT. Translating it yields CASSLHRGPNEKLFF.

This clonotype was seen more than once but under ten times. The chain combines TRBV5-1 with TRBJ2-6, with a weak D call TRBD1 (6 bases). The V end was cut by 7 bases, the J end by 1 base, with 9 bases between. The germline CDR1 and CDR2 sequences are SGHRS and YFSETQ. The CDR3 is 14 amino acids. CDR3 in amino acids: CASATGSGANVLTF. Written as DNA, the CDR3 is TGCGCCAGCGCTACAGGGTCTGGGGCCAACGTCCTGACTTTC.

J is TRBJ2-7 and V is TRBV7-2; no definite D call. The V gene's germline CDR1 is SGHTA and CDR2 FQGNSA. CDR3 size: 16 residues. V was shortened by 1 base and J by 2 bases, with 15 bases between the two germline ends. CDR3 loop: CASSLGGKAAAYEQYF. The CDR3 nucleotides read TGTGCCAGCAGCTTAGGAGGAAAGGCCGCCGCCTACGAGCAGTACTTC.

This clonotype was recorded a few times. The J gene is TRBJ2-6, the V gene TRBV2; D is unclear. The CDR3 covers 15 residues. CDR1 and CDR2 (germline): SNHLY, FYNNEI. V lost 7 bases and J lost 0, with 10 bases in between. CDR3 sequence reads: CASTRLASGANVLTF. In nucleotides, the CDR3 is TGTGCCAGCACTCGTCTGGCCTCTGGGGCCAACGTCCTGACTTTC.